The 3 T cell receptor beta chains below were found in one sample sequenced in a study of T cells in localized non-small cell lung cancer (dated by TCRdb to the early 2020s). Libraries came from the immunoSEQ multiplex PCR assay. The source is immuneACCESS, and TCRdb retained only in-frame sequences with V and J called. Part of the clones is not carried over; for the studies checked, unresolved V genes explain less than half of this, and the remainder is unexplained. The sample yields roughly 7,000 clones; about 21% were counted once. The ten most abundant clones make up about 3.6% of the sample. This material consisted of lung tumor tissue, taken before any cancer treatment. These TCRs come from a man aged 35-69 years with stage III squamous cell lung carcinoma.

This clone turned up a few times. This CDR3 reads CASSTEETQYF. In DNA, the CDR3 is TGCGCCAGCAGCACTGAAGAGACCCAGTACTTC. This chain connects TRBV10-1 to TRBJ2-5; no reliable D call. This CDR3 comprises 11 residues. Trimming pared 6 bases from V and 3 bases from J, leaving 5 bases between. Germline V lookup: CDR1 WNHNN, CDR2 SYGVQD (reference sequence).

The rearrangement links TRBV28 to TRBJ1-2, with D possibly being TRBD1 (5 bases). V lost 7 bases, J lost 4 bases, and 19 bases lay in between. This CDR3 spans 15 amino acids. Germline V CDR1 and CDR2: MDHEN, SYDVKM. The CDR3 DNA is TGTGCCAGCACCCCCGGGATGGGGCGATTCTATGGCTACACCTTC. It translates to CASTPGMGRFYGYTF.

The genes are TRBV6-8 and TRBJ2-3; TRBD2 agrees at 13 bases. Germline V CDR1 and CDR2: MNHGY, SAAAGT. V was clipped by 0 bases and J by 2 bases; unmatched bases: 5. This CDR3 has 18 residues. CDR3 loop: CASSYSRLAGGITDTQYF. CDR3 DNA: TGTGCCAGCAGTTACTCCCGACTAGCGGGGGGCATCACAGATACGCAGTATTTT.